This entry lists 30 T cell receptor beta chains sequenced from one sample in a study of vaccination and CD4 T cells after COVID-19. Their antigen targets remain unknown. Treatment meaning: approximately nine-day PBMC culture with coronavirus spike peptide pools or control peptides (ViraFEST assay). The Oncomine TCR Beta short-read assay sequenced DNA from cultured CD4+ T cells. TCRdb reprocessed the PCR reads via MiXCR and lists one record per CDR3 protein. The sample lists roughly 20,000 distinct CDR3 sequences, around half occurring once. The sample consisted of CD4+ T cells from blood, cultured in vitro. The receptors were gathered from a human donor who had recovered from COVID-19.

V usage is TRBV12-3 or TRBV12-4 and J usage is TRBJ1-2, with unresolved D. Trimming left V 1 base short and J 3 bases short, with 6 bases between. The CDR3 length is 13 residues. CDR3 DNA sequence: TGTGCCAGCAGTTTAGGCAGGCACTATGGCTACACCTTC. It codes for CASSLGRHYGYTF.

The rearrangement uses TRBV30 and TRBJ2-5; D remains ambiguous. With 3 bases removed from V and 5 bases from J, the gap between germline ends came to 16 bases. The germline CDR1 and CDR2 sequences are GTSNPN and SVGIG (reference sequence). This CDR3 region has 14 residues. The CDR3 nucleotides read TGTGCCTGGAGCGATCCTTTGCTCCGGGAGACCCAGTACTTC. It is translated as CAWSDPLLRETQYF.

The V and J genes are TRBV7-8 and TRBJ1-2; weak D call: TRBD1 (5 bases). V dropped 4 bases and J dropped 2 bases, with 11 bases sitting between them. Germline values: CDR1 SGHVS, CDR2 FQNEAQ. CDR3 size: 14 residues. CDR3 DNA sequence: TGTGCCAGCAGCTCGGGGCCCCTAAACTATGGCTACACCTTC. Translated, it gives CASSSGPLNYGYTF.

This chain uses TRBV6-1 with TRBJ2-5; D assignment may be TRBD1 or TRBD2 (5 bases each). Germline V gene lookup returns CDR1 MNHNS and CDR2 SASEGT. The CDR3 length is 15 residues. Trimming cost V 7 bases and J 9 bases, with 24 bases left between them. CDR3 residues: CASTHLAGGSRAQYF. The CDR3 region has the DNA TGTGCCAGCACCCATTTGGCTGGGGGTTCAAGGGCCCAGTACTTC.

This chain joins TRBV19 and TRBJ1-2; 7 bases fit TRBD1. Germline V gene data show CDR1 as LNHDA and CDR2 as SQIVND (reference sequence). The V gene end was trimmed by 3 bases and the J gene end by 4 bases; junction bases not matched to a gene: 5. This CDR3 is built from 14 residues. Written as DNA, the CDR3 is TGTGCCAGTAGTATCGGACAGGACCCCTATGGCTACACCTTC. Encoded protein: CASSIGQDPYGYTF.

V and J are TRBV20-1 and TRBJ2-5, with 7 bases identical to TRBD2. CDR3 length: 14 amino acids. The ends lost 2 bases at V and 7 bases at J; junction bases unmatched: 10. Per the germline V gene, CDR1 is DFQATT and CDR2 is SNEGSKA (reference sequence). The CDR3 spells CSARSARGSGTQYF. CDR3 bases: TGCAGTGCTAGAAGCGCGCGGGGGTCGGGGACCCAGTACTTC.

This clonotype appeared a single time. J is TRBJ1-5 and V is TRBV5-5; TRBD1 is a possible D gene (5 bases). The germline V gene has CDR1 SGHKS and CDR2 YYEKEE (reference sequence). This CDR3 contains 14 residues. V was cut by 0 bases and J by 1 base, with 5 bases left in between. The CDR3 protein is CASSLGQSNQPQHF. CDR3 nucleotides: TGTGCCAGCAGCTTGGGACAGAGCAATCAGCCCCAGCATTTT.

The CDR3 loop is CASRYSGHTDTQYF. The CDR3 DNA follows: TGTGCCAGCAGGTATAGCGGCCACACAGATACGCAGTATTTT. V and J are TRBV7-9 and TRBJ2-3, with TRBD2 as a possible D gene (6 bases). The V end was cut by 6 bases, the J end by 2 bases, with 12 bases between. Germline CDR1 SEHNR, CDR2 FQNEAQ (reference sequence). The CDR3 extends over 14 amino acids.

This clonotype was observed a few times. Mismatch with germline at one junction end may stem from a read error. The rearrangement uses TRBV7-7 and TRBJ2-3; TRBD1 matches 9 bases. The V gene's germline CDR1 is SSHAT and CDR2 FNYEAQ (reference sequence). This CDR3 is 15 amino acids long. This chain's CDR3 is CASSSGQGFADTQYF. The CDR3 DNA is TGTGCTAGCAGCTCCGGACAGGGGTTCGCAGATACGCAGTATTTT.

CDR3 DNA sequence: TGTGCCACAAACCGCGGACAGGGGGCTGCTGAAGCTTTCTTT. Protein: CATNRGQGAAEAFF. The chain recombines TRBV18 with TRBJ1-1; 11 nucleotides agree with TRBD1. The CDR3 length is 14 residues. Germline CDR1 is KGHSH and CDR2 is LQKENI. V gave up 10 bases and J gave up 6 bases; unmatched junction bases: 10.

There are a few counts of this clonotype. CDR3 DNA sequence: TGCAGTGTAGTACTAGCGGGAGTAGAGACCCAGTACTTC. This codes for CSVVLAGVETQYF. V gene TRBV20-1 combines with J gene TRBJ2-5; 11 nucleotides agree with TRBD2. Germline V CDR1 and CDR2: DFQATT, SNEGSKA (reference sequence). V shed 7 bases and J 4 bases; nucleotides not matched to a gene: 5. The CDR3 has 13 residues.

The chain joins TRBV30 to TRBJ1-2; D ambiguous. Germline CDR1 GTSNPN, CDR2 SVGIG (reference sequence). CDR3 size: 10 residues. The V and J ends lost 5 bases and 8 bases respectively, with 9 bases between them. The CDR3 loop reads CAWDGEGYTF. The CDR3 DNA reads TGTGCCTGGGACGGAGAAGGCTACACCTTC.

The chain combines TRBV2 with TRBJ2-2, with 8 bases lining up with TRBD1. The CDR3 has 15 residues. The junction had 10 bases not matched to a gene; V was cut back by 6 bases and J by 7 bases. Germline V gene data show CDR1 as SNHLY and CDR2 as FYNNEI. CDR3 DNA: TGTGCCAGCAGGTACCTGGACAGGGTGGGCGGGGAGCTGTTTTTT. This encodes CASRYLDRVGGELFF.

This clonotype was seen a few times. The rearrangement joins TRBV10-1 to TRBJ1-1, with 7 bases identical to TRBD1. Germline loops: CDR1 WNHNN, CDR2 SYGVQD (reference sequence). This CDR3 comprises 14 residues. The J segment lost 4 bases and the V segment lost 2 bases, leaving 4 bases of the junction unmatched. CDR3 amino acids: CASSERQGGTEAFF. CDR3 DNA: TGCGCCAGCAGTGAGAGACAGGGTGGCACTGAAGCTTTCTTT.

In its sample, this clonotype was seen a few times. The genes are TRBV6-4 and TRBJ1-2, with TRBD1 matching over 10 bases. Trimming cost V 5 bases and J 8 bases; bases outside gene matches: 5. Germline V gene data show CDR1 as MRHNA and CDR2 as SNTAGT. This CDR3 spans 13 amino acids. CDR3 in amino acids: CASSTGTGEGYTF. As DNA, the CDR3 is TGTGCCAGCAGTACCGGGACAGGGGAAGGCTACACCTTC.

The chain links TRBV20-1 to TRBJ2-7; D call uncertain. The CDR3 spans 12 residues. The germline V gene has CDR1 DFQATT and CDR2 SNEGSKA (reference sequence). V lost 0 bases, J lost 6 bases, and 9 bases lay in between. The CDR3 here is CSARDFTVEQYF. The CDR3 nucleotides read TGCAGTGCTAGAGATTTCACAGTCGAGCAGTACTTC.

This chain connects TRBV27 to TRBJ2-3; maybe TRBD1 (6 bases). V lost 3 bases and J 2 bases, leaving 18 bases between the germline ends. CDR3 length equals 17 residues. The V gene's germline CDR1 is MNHEY and CDR2 SMNVEV (reference sequence). CDR3 residues: CASSLGRGNVNTDTQYF. Written as DNA, the CDR3 is TGTGCCAGCAGTTTGGGCAGGGGAAATGTTAACACAGATACGCAGTATTTT.

The V and J genes are TRBV24-1 and TRBJ2-1; D ambiguous. Germline loops: CDR1 KGHDR, CDR2 SFDVKD. This CDR3 has 12 amino acids. Trimming stripped 5 bases from V and 4 bases from J, with 5 bases between. This CDR3 is CATSGQYNEQFF. CDR3 coding DNA: TGTGCCACCAGTGGACAATACAATGAGCAGTTCTTC.

The chain employs TRBV11-2 and TRBJ1-1; 8 nucleotides align to TRBD1. Trimming took 8 bases from V and 3 from J; bases not matched to a gene: 8. Looked up from germline, CDR1 is SGHAT and CDR2 is FQNNGV. The CDR3 has 14 amino acids. CDR3 DNA: TGTGCCAGCGGCAGGGGGCGCTTGGACACTGAAGCTTTCTTT. This gives the protein CASGRGRLDTEAFF. The full variable domain, its missing parts supplied by reference TRBV11-2 and TRBJ1-1, is EAGVAQSPRYKIIEKRQSVAFWCNPISGHATLYWYQQILGQGPKLLIQFQNNGVVDDSQLPKDRFSAERLKGVDSTLKIQPAKLEDSAVYLCASGRGRLDTEAFFGQGTRLTVV.

The V and J genes are TRBV2 and TRBJ2-3; TRBD2 matches 8 bases. There are 14 residues in the CDR3. The germline gives CDR1 SNHLY, CDR2 FYNNEI. Trimming took 10 bases from V and 2 from J; bases not matched to a gene: 8. Here the CDR3 DNA reads TGTGCCAATACCCGGACTAGCCACACAGATACGCAGTATTTT. Encoded protein: CANTRTSHTDTQYF.

This clonotype came up a few times. The chain recombines TRBV27 with TRBJ2-3, with D tentatively TRBD2 (6 bases). Deletions cut 2 bases from V and 0 bases from J, with 15 bases between. Germline CDR1 and CDR2: MNHEY and SMNVEV (reference sequence). The CDR3 loop spans 17 amino acids. The CDR3 is CASSLNSGGISTDTQYF. The CDR3 nucleotides read TGTGCCAGCAGTTTAAATAGTGGCGGGATTAGCACAGATACGCAGTATTTT.

This clonotype was found once. This chain uses TRBV11-3 with TRBJ2-1, with 9 bases identical to TRBD1. After removal of 0 bases from V and 4 bases from J, the junction contained 7 bases not matched to a gene. The germline gives CDR1 SGHNT, CDR2 YENEEA. The CDR3 spans 17 residues. The CDR3 nucleotides read TGTGCCAGCAGCTTAGATGGTGTACAGGGGGCATACAATGAGCAGTTCTTC. Protein product: CASSLDGVQGAYNEQFF.

The rearrangement links TRBV5-1 to TRBJ2-5; TRBD2 aligns across 10 bases. Germline CDR1 SGHRS, CDR2 YFSETQ. V was clipped by 2 bases and J by 2 bases; unmatched bases: 6. The CDR3 runs to 16 residues. CDR3 bases: TGCGCCAGCAGCTTCGTAGCGGGAGGCCTACAAGAGACCCAGTACTTC. Translated: CASSFVAGGLQETQYF.

This clonotype was detected only a few times. The chain carries TRBV7-9 and TRBJ2-7; D uncertain. V lost 2 bases to trimming and J lost 6 bases, with 8 bases between them. The CDR3 consists of 12 residues. From germline, CDR1 is SEHNR and CDR2 FQNEAQ (reference sequence). CDR3 residues: CASSLRRTEQYF. The CDR3 coding sequence is TGTGCCAGCAGCTTAAGGCGAACCGAGCAGTACTTC.

This clonotype was detected only a few times. CDR3: CASRLAGGRSYEQYF. For the CDR3, the DNA is TGTGCCAGCAGGTTAGCGGGAGGGCGCTCCTACGAGCAGTACTTC. The chain carries TRBV2 and TRBJ2-7; TRBD2 matches 11 bases. V shed 6 bases and J 0 bases; nucleotides not matched to a gene: 4. There are 15 residues in the CDR3. CDR1 and CDR2 from the germline V gene are SNHLY and FYNNEI. Full variable domain (remainder filled in from reference TRBV2 and TRBJ2-7): EPEVTQTPSHQVTQMGQEVILRCVPISNHLYFYWYRQILGQKVEFLVSFYNNEISEKSEIFDDQFSVERPDGSNFTLKIRSTKLEDSAMYFCASRLAGGRSYEQYFGPGTRLTVT.

The rearrangement uses TRBV10-3 and TRBJ1-6; no clear D. This CDR3 contains 16 residues. The V end was cut by 3 bases, the J end by 6 bases, with 15 bases between. Germline V gene lookup returns CDR1 ENHRY and CDR2 SYGVKD. The CDR3 DNA is TGTGCCATCAGTGACAGGAACCCGAACCTTAATTCACCCCTCCACTTT. Translation: CAISDRNPNLNSPLHF.

This chain uses TRBV19 with TRBJ1-1; weak D call: TRBD1 (5 bases). Germline-derived CDR1 and CDR2 are LNHDA and SQIVND (reference sequence). The CDR3 runs 14 residues. Trimming took off 4 bases at V and 3 bases at J, with 12 bases between the two ends. The CDR3: CASSTARGYTEAFF. Here the CDR3 DNA reads TGTGCCAGTAGTACGGCCCGGGGGTACACTGAAGCTTTCTTT.

The V gene is TRBV6-1, the J gene TRBJ1-5, with 10 bases aligning to TRBD1. The germline CDR1 and CDR2 sequences are MNHNS and SASEGT. The CDR3 is 15 residues long. J was trimmed by 5 bases and V by 6 bases; bases with no gene match: 7. DNA of the CDR3: TGTGCCAGCAGCGGAGGACAGGGGGTGTATCAGCCCCAGCATTTT. This codes for CASSGGQGVYQPQHF.

The genes are TRBV9 and TRBJ1-1; D ambiguous. The germline CDR1 and CDR2 sequences are SGDLS and YYNGEE. Trimming took off 0 bases at V and 1 base at J, with 4 bases between the two ends. There are 13 residues in the CDR3. The CDR3: CASSVATNTEAFF. Here the CDR3 DNA reads TGTGCCAGCAGCGTAGCAACGAACACTGAAGCTTTCTTT.

The rearrangement uses TRBV11-2 and TRBJ1-1; 7 bases fit TRBD1. V was pared by 4 bases and J by 2 bases, with 7 bases of the junction left unmatched. The CDR3 runs 15 residues. CDR1 is SGHAT, CDR2 FQNNGV, per germline. CDR3 sequence reads: CASSWTGGGNTEAFF. The CDR3 DNA follows: TGTGCCAGCAGCTGGACAGGCGGGGGTAACACTGAAGCTTTCTTT.